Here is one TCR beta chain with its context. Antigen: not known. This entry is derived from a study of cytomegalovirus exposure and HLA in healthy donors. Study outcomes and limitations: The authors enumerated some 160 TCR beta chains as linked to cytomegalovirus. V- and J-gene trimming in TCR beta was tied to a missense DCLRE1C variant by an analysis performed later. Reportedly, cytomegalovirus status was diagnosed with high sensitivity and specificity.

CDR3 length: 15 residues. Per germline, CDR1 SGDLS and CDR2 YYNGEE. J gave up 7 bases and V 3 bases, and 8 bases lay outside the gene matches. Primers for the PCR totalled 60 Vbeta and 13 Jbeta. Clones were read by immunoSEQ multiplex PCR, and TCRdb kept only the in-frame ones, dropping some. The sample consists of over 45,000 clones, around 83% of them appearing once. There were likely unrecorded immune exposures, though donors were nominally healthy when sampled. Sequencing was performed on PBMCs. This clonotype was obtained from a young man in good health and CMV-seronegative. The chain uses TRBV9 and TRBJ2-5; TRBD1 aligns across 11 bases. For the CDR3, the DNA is TGTGCCAGCAGCGCGATCGGACAGGGGGCTGGGACCCAGTACTTC. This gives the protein CASSAIGQGAGTQYF.